This section outlines one TCR beta chain sequence together with its context. Its antigen is not known. TCRdb's copy holds only in-frame clones and misses some; the assay was immunoSEQ multiplex PCR. The table lists fewer than 100,000 clones, less than 96% of them singletons. CDR3 length equals 15 residues. CDR1 is MNHEY and CDR2 is SVGAGI in the germline V gene. V shed 3 bases and J 4 bases; nucleotides not matched to a gene: 2. These data are taken from a study of T cell clonotyping in hematopoietic cell transplantation. The sample's time point: recipient sample about 28 days before transplant, after cytoreduction. Overall study findings and caveats: Without cell sorting, CD4 versus CD8 contributions remain unresolved.

The chain uses TRBV6-5 and TRBJ2-1; the match to TRBD2 covers 11 bases. The receptor was derived from a woman aged 45 to 65 with acute myeloid leukemia. Some clones in this sample may be carry-over from other donors' samples. The specimen comprised peripheral blood mononuclear cells, sampled before stem cell transplant. Here the CDR3 reads CASSYGTSGYNEQFF. The CDR3 DNA follows: TGTGCCAGCAGTTATGGGACTAGCGGATACAATGAGCAGTTCTTC.